Listed here are 22 T cell receptor beta chains from one sample, sequenced in a study of cytomegalovirus exposure and HLA in healthy donors. Use of 60 Vbeta and 13 Jbeta primers characterized the PCR. Sequenced by immunoSEQ multiplex PCR; TCRdb stores in-frame clones only, minus some. The table records about 62,000 clones, more than 70% of them present only once. What was sequenced was PBMCs. All receptors come from a man aged 18 to 30 in good health and CMV-seronegative.

This chain connects TRBV7-9 to TRBJ2-7; TRBD1 agrees at 7 bases. Germline V gene data show CDR1 as SEHNR and CDR2 as FQNEAQ (reference sequence). J was trimmed by 2 bases and V by 5 bases; bases with no gene match: 6. The CDR3 has 14 amino acids. This CDR3 reads CASSQWDSPYEQYF. In DNA form, the CDR3 reads TGTGCCAGCAGCCAGTGGGACAGCCCCTACGAGCAGTACTTC.

The V and J genes are TRBV1 and TRBJ1-2. TRBV1 is reported as a pseudogene. This CDR3 contains 15 residues. In nucleotides, the CDR3 is TGCACCAGCAGCCAAGGCCCCGGGTTCTGGTATGGCTACACCTTC. Protein: CTSSQGPGFWYGYTF.

The CDR3 here is CASSSPGIINEKLFF. CDR3 nucleotides: TGTGCCAGCAGCTCTCCGGGGATTATTAATGAAAAACTGTTTTTT. The chain employs TRBV28 and TRBJ1-4; unclear D gene. The CDR3 loop spans 15 amino acids. The germline V gene has CDR1 MDHEN and CDR2 SYDVKM. Trimming stripped 6 bases from V and 4 bases from J, with 15 bases between. Complete variable domain (other parts from reference TRBV28 and TRBJ1-4): DVKVTQSSRYLVKRTGEKVFLECVQDMDHENMFWYRQDPGLGLRLIYFSYDVKMKEKGDIPEGYSVSREKKERFSLILESASTNQTSMYLCASSSPGIINEKLFFGSGTQLSVL.

This chain joins TRBV4-1 and TRBJ1-2; maybe TRBD1 (5 bases). The CDR3 loop spans 14 amino acids. In germline, CDR1 is MGHRA, CDR2 YSYEKL. V lost 3 bases and J lost 2, with 10 bases in between. The CDR3 sequence: CASSHLGQNYGYTF. In nucleotides, the CDR3 is TGCGCCAGCAGCCACCTCGGACAAAACTATGGCTACACCTTC.

The rearrangement uses TRBV25-1 and TRBJ2-2, with D tentatively TRBD1 (6 bases). V was pared by 4 bases and J by 2 bases, with 11 bases between. Per the germline V gene, CDR1 is MGHDK and CDR2 is SYGVNS. The CDR3 is 15 residues long. The CDR3 is CASSVGTTNTGELFF. DNA for the CDR3: TGTGCCAGCAGTGTTGGGACAACTAACACCGGGGAGCTGTTTTTT.

The rearrangement uses TRBV4-1 and TRBJ1-6; 8 nucleotides align to TRBD1. The ends lost 4 bases at V and 10 bases at J; junction bases unmatched: 9. From germline, CDR1 is MGHRA and CDR2 YSYEKL. The CDR3 consists of 15 residues. This CDR3 reads CASSLVTGEDSPLHF. The CDR3 DNA reads as TGCGCCAGCAGCCTCGTGACAGGGGAGGACTCACCCCTCCACTTT.

The genes are TRBV9 and TRBJ1-2, with 9 bases matching TRBD1. Trimming took 4 bases from V and 4 from J; bases not matched to a gene: 8. The germline V gene has CDR1 SGDLS and CDR2 YYNGEE. The CDR3 covers 15 residues. CDR3 region: CASSIRQGVGYGYTF. CDR3 nucleotides: TGTGCCAGCAGCATCAGACAGGGGGTCGGCTATGGCTACACCTTC.

V gene TRBV4-1 combines with J gene TRBJ1-6, with TRBD1 matching over 7 bases. The V segment lost 4 bases and the J segment 7 bases; nucleotides outside the gene matches: 7. The CDR3 sequence is 15 residues long. Germline assignment: CDR1 MGHRA and CDR2 YSYEKL. CDR3 loop: CASSPSGQTNSPLHF. The CDR3 nucleotides are TGCGCCAGCAGCCCATCGGGACAGACCAATTCACCCCTCCACTTT.

The CDR3 loop is CASSLGAGGNQPQHF. CDR3 nucleotide sequence: TGTGCCAGCAGCTTGGGTGCAGGGGGCAATCAGCCCCAGCATTTT. This chain joins TRBV7-9 and TRBJ1-5, with a tentative D call TRBD1 (6 bases). Germline-derived CDR1 and CDR2 are SEHNR and FQNEAQ (reference sequence). V dropped 3 bases and J dropped 2 bases, with 11 bases sitting between them. The CDR3 is 15 residues long.

The chain recombines TRBV11-3 with TRBJ2-7; TRBD2 aligns across 7 bases. CDR3 length equals 13 residues. Germline CDR1 and CDR2: SGHNT and YENEEA. The V segment lost 6 bases and the J segment 4 bases; nucleotides outside the gene matches: 6. The CDR3 DNA reads TGTGCCAGCAGTCACCCGGGGGGTTACGAGCAGTACTTC. This translates into CASSHPGGYEQYF.

The chain combines TRBV5-6 with TRBJ1-5; 9 nucleotides match TRBD1. CDR1 is SGHDT, CDR2 YYEEEE, per germline. V shed 4 bases and J 7 bases; nucleotides not matched to a gene: 6. The length of the CDR3 is 14 residues. The CDR3, as DNA: TGTGCCAGCAGCCCGGGACAGGGCGCCCAGCCCCAGCATTTT. Its translation: CASSPGQGAQPQHF.

The chain has TRBV5-4 and TRBJ2-4; TRBD1 agrees at 7 bases. V was clipped by 0 bases and J by 3 bases; unmatched bases: 0. The CDR3 length is 14 residues. The germline gives CDR1 SGHNT, CDR2 YYREEE (reference sequence). CDR3 nucleotide sequence: TGTGCCAGCAGCTTGGGACAGGGCAAAAACATTCAGTACTTC. Protein sequence: CASSLGQGKNIQYF.

This clone was seen just once. The genes are TRBV30 and TRBJ1-1; D perhaps matches TRBD1 (5 bases). Germline V gives CDR1 GTSNPN, CDR2 SVGIG (reference sequence). V gave up 2 bases and J gave up 1 base, with 8 bases separating them. The length of the CDR3 is 13 residues. The CDR3 sequence: CAWSLRGNTEAFF. In nucleotides, the CDR3 is TGTGCCTGGAGTCTTAGGGGGAACACTGAAGCTTTCTTT.

This chain uses TRBV28 with TRBJ1-5, with 7 positions matching TRBD1. Germline CDR1 MDHEN, CDR2 SYDVKM. The length of the CDR3 is 13 residues. The V gene end was trimmed by 7 bases and the J gene end by 6 bases; junction bases not matched to a gene: 6. CDR3 nucleotide sequence: TGTGCCAGCATCTCGGACAGGTCTCAGCCCCAGCATTTT. Its protein is CASISDRSQPQHF.

This chain uses TRBV6-4 with TRBJ2-7, with 7 bases lining up with TRBD1. The CDR3 extends over 16 amino acids. Germline CDR1 MRHNA, CDR2 SNTAGT. The ends lost 3 bases at V and 3 bases at J; junction bases unmatched: 11. The CDR3 coding sequence is TGTGCCAGCAGTGAATTCCCGTCAGGGGGATTCTACGAGCAGTACTTC. This encodes CASSEFPSGGFYEQYF.

The chain links TRBV13 to TRBJ2-7; a possible D gene is TRBD1 (6 bases). Germline V gives CDR1 PRHDT, CDR2 FYEKMQ (reference sequence). This CDR3 has 13 amino acids. Trimming took off 5 bases at V and 10 bases at J, with 18 bases between the two ends. This chain's CDR3 is CASSPPGERNQYF. As DNA, the CDR3 is TGTGCCAGCAGCCCCCCAGGGGAACGAAATCAGTACTTC.

This clone was seen only a few times. The genes are TRBV25-1 and TRBJ2-3, with TRBD2 matching 16 bases. CDR1 is MGHDK, CDR2 SYGVNS, per germline. The CDR3 spans 18 residues. The trim removed 3 bases at V and 4 bases at J, leaving 7 bases unmatched. Here the CDR3 DNA reads TGTGCCAGCAGTGACTCCGCCGGGACTAGCGGGGGGGCAGATACGCAGTATTTT. Protein: CASSDSAGTSGGADTQYF.

The chain is built from TRBV10-3 and TRBJ2-7; D not resolved. Trimming removed 0 bases at V and 4 bases at J, with 7 bases between. CDR3 length: 13 amino acids. Germline CDR1 and CDR2: ENHRY and SYGVKD. The CDR3 nucleotides are TGTGCCATCAGTGAGTCGAACTCTTACGAGCAGTACTTC. This encodes CAISESNSYEQYF.

The chain combines TRBV7-8 with TRBJ1-3; D unresolved. V dropped 5 bases and J dropped 2 bases, with 7 bases sitting between them. From germline, CDR1 is SGHVS and CDR2 FQNEAQ. This CDR3 is built from 13 residues. Here the CDR3 DNA reads TGTGCCAGCAGCCCCAGTGCTGGAAACACCATATATTTT. Its translation: CASSPSAGNTIYF.

V gene TRBV27 combines with J gene TRBJ2-5, with TRBD2 as a possible D gene (5 bases). Germline V CDR1 and CDR2: MNHEY, SMNVEV (reference sequence). V was trimmed by 3 bases and J by 4 bases, leaving 12 bases between them. The length of the CDR3 is 14 residues. CDR3 coding DNA: TGTGCCAGCAGTTTTAGTTTCCGGGGAGAGACCCAGTACTTC. Amino acid sequence: CASSFSFRGETQYF.

This clone was detected only once. The chain carries TRBV5-4 and TRBJ1-2; 8 bases are a match to TRBD1. The CDR3 has 15 amino acids. J was trimmed by 7 bases and V by 4 bases; bases with no gene match: 12. Germline V gives CDR1 SGHNT, CDR2 YYREEE (reference sequence). The DNA for the CDR3 is TGTGCCAGCAGCGGCGGACAGGGACCCACTATTGGCTACACCTTC. Amino acid sequence: CASSGGQGPTIGYTF.

V and J are TRBV6-5 and TRBJ2-3; D is unresolved. This CDR3 spans 14 amino acids. With 7 bases removed from V and 1 base from J, the gap between germline ends came to 12 bases. The germline CDR1 and CDR2 sequences are MNHEY and SVGAGI. The CDR3 here is CASTPWQGTDTQYF. The DNA of the CDR3 is TGTGCCAGCACGCCTTGGCAGGGCACAGATACGCAGTATTTT.